One sample yielded the 26 T cell receptor beta chains listed below, sequenced in a study of T cell repertoires in cytomegalovirus infection. One entry per CDR3 protein results from TCRdb running MiXCR on the reads. The repertoire has 450,000 to 550,000 distinct CDR3 sequences, more than 15% of them found once; the top ten carry 20% to 30%. Sequenced: CD8+ T cells from PBMCs. The receptors derive from a human donor in good health (CMV status not recorded). Some clones in this sample may be carry-over from other donors' samples.

This clonotype was counted a few times. This chain's CDR3 is CATSSNRDGGGYTF. CDR3 nucleotide sequence: TGTGCCACCAGCAGCAACCGGGACGGAGGTGGCTACACCTTC. V usage is TRBV15 and J usage is TRBJ1-2; D might be TRBD1 (5 bases). The germline gives CDR1 LNHNV, CDR2 YYDKDF (reference sequence). The germline V and J ends were trimmed by 3 bases and 7 bases, with 15 bases remaining between them. The CDR3 has 14 amino acids.

The chain is built from TRBV6-5 and TRBJ2-5; no clear D gene. This CDR3 is 11 amino acids long. Trimming stripped 9 bases from V and 7 bases from J, with 12 bases between. Germline-derived CDR1 and CDR2 are MNHEY and SVGAGI. The CDR3 protein is CARSDLGTQYF. CDR3 DNA: TGTGCCAGAAGTGACCTGGGGACCCAGTACTTC.

The chain uses TRBV29-1 and TRBJ2-3; 11 bases fit TRBD2. Germline CDR1 SQVTM, CDR2 ANQGSEA. The CDR3 is made up of 19 amino acids. The trim removed 0 bases at V and 4 bases at J, leaving 15 bases unmatched. The CDR3 DNA reads TGCAGCGTTGAAGATCTTACACTAGCGGGAGCTATCAAACCAGATACGCAGTATTTT. This codes for CSVEDLTLAGAIKPDTQYF.

The table lists this clonotype with many counts. This chain joins TRBV28 and TRBJ1-1, with 11 positions matching TRBD1. The V and J ends lost 6 bases and 4 bases, in that order; junction bases with no gene match: 10. This CDR3 has 16 residues. Germline V gene sequence: CDR1 MDHEN, CDR2 SYDVKM. DNA of the CDR3: TGTGCCAGCAGCACATGGACAGGGGGCGCTGTCACTGAAGCTTTCTTT. Encoded protein: CASSTWTGGAVTEAFF.

The table lists this clonotype with many counts. The V gene is TRBV11-2, the J gene TRBJ1-2; D ambiguous. This CDR3 is 14 amino acids long. V lost 1 base and J lost 4, with 10 bases in between. CDR1 SGHAT and CDR2 FQNNGV come from the germline V gene. CDR3 in DNA: TGTGCCAGCAGCTTAGGAACGGCTTCCTATGGCTACACCTTC. Its protein is CASSLGTASYGYTF. Drawing the rest from reference TRBV11-2 and TRBJ1-2, the complete variable domain is EAGVAQSPRYKIIEKRQSVAFWCNPISGHATLYWYQQILGQGPKLLIQFQNNGVVDDSQLPKDRFSAERLKGVDSTLKIQPAKLEDSAVYLCASSLGTASYGYTFGSGTRLTVV.

Details on this clonotype: This clone may be a read error of a much larger clone one base away. The gene calls are TRBV11-2 and TRBJ2-1; 11 bases fit TRBD1. This CDR3 is 15 amino acids long. Germline CDR1 is SGHAT and CDR2 is FQNNGV. The V and J ends lost 9 bases and 10 bases, in that order; junction bases with no gene match: 14. This CDR3 is CARSPGQGVIWEQFF. The DNA of the CDR3 is TGTGCCAGAAGCCCGGGACAGGGGGTGATCTGGGAGCAGTTCTTC.

The chain recombines TRBV23-1 with TRBJ2-2; either TRBD1 or TRBD2 may supply D (5 bases each). TRBV23-1 is flagged as an ORF with uncertain function. Deletions cut 4 bases from V and 7 bases from J, with 22 bases between. This CDR3 has 17 residues. The CDR3 here is CASSRQAQGRWVGELFF. DNA of the CDR3: TGCGCCAGCAGTCGCCAGGCTCAGGGACGGTGGGTCGGGGAGCTGTTTTTT.

This clonotype was recorded a few times. This could be a read error, since a much larger clone is one nucleotide away. The chain is built from TRBV12-3 or TRBV12-4 and TRBJ2-1, with 9 bases matching TRBD2. The CDR3 contains 14 residues. The J segment lost 4 bases and the V segment lost 5 bases, leaving 3 bases of the junction unmatched. Here the CDR3 DNA reads TGTGCCAGCAGTCGGACTAGCGCGTACAATGAGCAGTTCTTC. This gives the protein CASSRTSAYNEQFF.

Worth noting for this clonotype: Its ends do not fully match the called genes, so a read error is possible. This sequence joins TRBV19 and TRBJ2-6; D may be TRBD1 or TRBD2 (5 bases each). The CDR3 sequence is 14 residues long. The germline CDR1 and CDR2 sequences are LNHDA and SQIVND (reference sequence). The CDR3: CASSTAAGANVLNF. CDR3 DNA sequence: TGTGCCAGTAGTACAGCGGCCGGGGCCAACGTCCTGAATTTC.

In its sample, this clonotype was seen many times. The gene calls are TRBV6-5 and TRBJ2-1; D possibly matches TRBD1 or TRBD2 (5 bases each). V lost 2 bases to trimming and J lost 7 bases, with 21 bases between them. The CDR3 is made up of 17 amino acids. The germline gives CDR1 MNHEY, CDR2 SVGAGI. The CDR3 DNA reads TGTGCCAGCAGTTACGAAACGCCGGGACCGGGATATAATGAGCAGTTCTTC. Amino acid sequence: CASSYETPGPGYNEQFF.

V usage is TRBV29-1 and J usage is TRBJ2-3, with D perhaps given as TRBD1 or TRBD2 (5 bases each). The CDR3 is 15 amino acids. Trimming stripped 3 bases from V and 2 bases from J, with 15 bases between. Per the germline V gene, CDR1 is SQVTM and CDR2 is ANQGSEA. The CDR3 DNA sequence: TGCAGCGTTGATACTGGGGGAGAGCTCACAGATACGCAGTATTTT. Protein sequence: CSVDTGGELTDTQYF.

The table lists this clonotype with a few counts. This chain uses TRBV4-1 with TRBJ2-1; possible D gene TRBD2, 6 bases. V was pared by 2 bases and J by 4 bases, with 18 bases between. The CDR3 spans 17 residues. Per the germline V gene, CDR1 is MGHRA and CDR2 is YSYEKL. In DNA form, the CDR3 reads TGCGCCAGCAGCCAATATATCGGCGGGACTGTTTACAATGAGCAGTTCTTC. It specifies CASSQYIGGTVYNEQFF.

At least ten counts were recorded for this clonotype. The chain combines TRBV4-1 with TRBJ1-4; D might be TRBD1 (5 bases). The germline CDR1 and CDR2 sequences are MGHRA and YSYEKL. Trimming shortened V by 2 bases and J by 4 bases, and 11 bases separated the two germline ends. The CDR3 spans 15 residues. CDR3 amino acids: CASSQNDRSNEKLFF. The CDR3 region has the DNA TGCGCCAGCAGCCAAAACGACAGAAGTAATGAAAAACTGTTTTTT.

This clonotype was detected only a few times. This CDR3 reads CASTDSPYGYTF. CDR3 nucleotide sequence: TGTGCCAGCACAGACAGCCCCTATGGCTACACCTTC. The chain links TRBV25-1 to TRBJ1-2; weak D call: TRBD1 (5 bases). Germline V gene sequence: CDR1 MGHDK, CDR2 SYGVNS. V lost 7 bases and J 4 bases, leaving 10 bases between the germline ends. This CDR3 region has 12 residues.

This clonotype was counted many times. CDR3 loop: CASSPSTGRGLGNIQYF. In DNA, the CDR3 is TGTGCCAGCAGTCCAAGCACGGGTAGGGGGCTGGGAAACATTCAGTACTTC. V usage is TRBV6-2 or TRBV6-3 and J usage is TRBJ2-4, with 7 bases lining up with TRBD1. This CDR3 region has 17 residues. The J segment lost 6 bases and the V segment lost 5 bases, leaving 16 bases of the junction unmatched. Germline V gene sequence: CDR1 MNHEY, CDR2 SVGEGT.

The chain recombines TRBV27 with TRBJ1-2; unclear D gene. CDR3 length equals 12 residues. The germline gives CDR1 MNHEY, CDR2 SMNVEV (reference sequence). Trimming removed 7 bases from V and 1 base from J, with 7 bases in between. DNA of the CDR3: TGTGCCAGCAAGGGTCTTAACTATGGCTACACCTTC. Amino acid sequence: CASKGLNYGYTF.

This clonotype occurred many times. The chain carries TRBV11-2 and TRBJ2-1, with a weak D call TRBD1 (6 bases). Trimming took off 0 bases at V and 2 bases at J, with 14 bases between the two ends. Germline CDR1 and CDR2: SGHAT and FQNNGV. The CDR3 runs to 17 residues. The CDR3 region has the DNA TGTGCCAGCAGCTTAGAGTTCGGGCAGGGGCCCTACAATGAGCAGTTCTTC. The encoded protein is CASSLEFGQGPYNEQFF. Filled out from reference TRBV11-2 and TRBJ2-1, the complete variable domain reads EAGVAQSPRYKIIEKRQSVAFWCNPISGHATLYWYQQILGQGPKLLIQFQNNGVVDDSQLPKDRFSAERLKGVDSTLKIQPAKLEDSAVYLCASSLEFGQGPYNEQFFGPGTRLTVL.

There are many counts of this clonotype. The chain employs TRBV28 and TRBJ1-4, with D uncertain. Germline CDR1 and CDR2: MDHEN and SYDVKM. The CDR3 covers 14 residues. The V end was cut by 5 bases, the J end by 5 bases, with 12 bases between. The CDR3 region is CASSPRLSNEKLFF. The CDR3 DNA follows: TGTGCCAGCAGTCCTCGACTTTCCAATGAAAAACTGTTTTTT. The full variable domain, with the rest looked up from reference TRBV28 and TRBJ1-4, is DVKVTQSSRYLVKRTGEKVFLECVQDMDHENMFWYRQDPGLGLRLIYFSYDVKMKEKGDIPEGYSVSREKKERFSLILESASTNQTSMYLCASSPRLSNEKLFFGSGTQLSVL.

At least ten counts were recorded for this clonotype. The chain uses TRBV7-6 and TRBJ2-7, with D tentatively TRBD1 or TRBD2 (5 bases each). The CDR3 length is 14 residues. V shed 5 bases and J shed 5 bases, with 16 bases lying between them. CDR1 and CDR2 from the germline V gene are SGHVS and FNYEAQ. The CDR3 coding sequence is TGTGCCAGCAGCCCTAAAGAGGGGATCCACGAGCAGTACTTC. As protein: CASSPKEGIHEQYF. Looking up the rest from reference TRBV7-6 and TRBJ2-7 gives the full variable domain: GAGVSQSPRYKVTKRGQDVALRCDPISGHVSLYWYRQALGQGPEFLTYFNYEAQQDKSGLPNDRFSAERPEGSISTLTIQRTEQRDSAMYRCASSPKEGIHEQYFGPGTRLTVT.

As concerns this clonotype: Just one base apart from a much larger clone, this may be a read error. The conserved phenylalanine or tryptophan is not found at the CDR3 terminus, so this likely reflects a read error. The rearrangement uses TRBV11-1 and TRBJ2-7; D gene unclear. Between the trimmed V and J ends, which lost 5 bases and 3 bases, there was a span of 11 bases. CDR3 length equals 13 residues. Looked up from germline, CDR1 is SGHAT and CDR2 is FQDESV (reference sequence). The CDR3 DNA reads as TGTGCCAGCAGCCAGGCGGCTGTCTACGAGCAGTACTAC. This codes for CASSQAAVYEQYY.

Concerning this clonotype: A much larger clone is a single base away; this may be a read error. The CDR3 region is CAIITSREVDVADTQYF. Written as DNA, the CDR3 is TGTGCCATCATAACTTCACGGGAGGTAGATGTGGCAGATACGCAGTATTTT. The V and J genes are TRBV10-3 and TRBJ2-3; 7 bases align to TRBD2. This CDR3 is built from 17 residues. Germline V lookup: CDR1 ENHRY, CDR2 SYGVKD. Trimming took 7 bases from V and 4 from J; bases not matched to a gene: 17.

CDR3 sequence: CASSESGGTFYEQYF. As DNA, the CDR3 is TGTGCCAGCAGTGAGTCCGGCGGGACATTCTACGAGCAGTACTTC. The chain couples TRBV2 to TRBJ2-7; D might be TRBD1 or TRBD2, each matching 6 bases. This CDR3 spans 15 amino acids. CDR1 SNHLY and CDR2 FYNNEI come from the germline V gene. Trimming stripped 3 bases from V and 3 bases from J, with 15 bases between.

This clonotype was picked up many times. This chain joins TRBV7-9 and TRBJ1-3; no clear D gene. The CDR3 sequence is 12 residues long. Germline loops: CDR1 SEHNR, CDR2 FQNEAQ (reference sequence). As DNA, the CDR3 is TGTACCCCGTTCCTCCTAGGAAACACCATATATTTT. Translating gives CTPFLLGNTIYF. The full variable domain, its missing parts supplied by reference TRBV7-9 and TRBJ1-3, is DTGVSQNPRHKITKRGQNVTFRCDPISEHNRLYWYRQTLGQGPEFLTYFQNEAQLEKSRLLSDRFSAERPKGSFSTLEIQRTEQGDSAMYLCTPFLLGNTIYFGEGSWLTVV.

This clonotype has ten or more counts. The chain recombines TRBV19 with TRBJ2-1; D is unresolved. Trimming left V 2 bases short and J 5 bases short, with 19 bases between. Germline values: CDR1 LNHDA, CDR2 SQIVND (reference sequence). This CDR3 region has 17 residues. CDR3 bases: TGTGCCAGTAGTATAACCCTTTGGCGGTCTCCCCACAATGAGCAGTTCTTC. Translated: CASSITLWRSPHNEQFF.

The chain couples TRBV6-5 to TRBJ2-7, with D possibly being TRBD1 (6 bases). This CDR3 spans 14 amino acids. The germline V and J ends were trimmed by 5 bases and 4 bases, with 15 bases remaining between them. Germline values: CDR1 MNHEY, CDR2 SVGAGI. The DNA of the CDR3 is TGTGCCAGCAGTCGCCAGTTCAGGGGTTACGAGCAGTACTTC. Translated, it gives CASSRQFRGYEQYF.

CDR3 amino acids: CASSNSPGGEYYGYTF. CDR3 coding DNA: TGTGCCAGTAGTAATAGTCCAGGGGGCGAGTACTATGGCTACACCTTC. The chain has TRBV19 and TRBJ1-2; 8 nucleotides agree with TRBD1. The germline V gene encodes CDR1 LNHDA and CDR2 SQIVND (reference sequence). The trim removed 4 bases at V and 3 bases at J, leaving 10 bases unmatched. The CDR3 is made up of 16 amino acids.